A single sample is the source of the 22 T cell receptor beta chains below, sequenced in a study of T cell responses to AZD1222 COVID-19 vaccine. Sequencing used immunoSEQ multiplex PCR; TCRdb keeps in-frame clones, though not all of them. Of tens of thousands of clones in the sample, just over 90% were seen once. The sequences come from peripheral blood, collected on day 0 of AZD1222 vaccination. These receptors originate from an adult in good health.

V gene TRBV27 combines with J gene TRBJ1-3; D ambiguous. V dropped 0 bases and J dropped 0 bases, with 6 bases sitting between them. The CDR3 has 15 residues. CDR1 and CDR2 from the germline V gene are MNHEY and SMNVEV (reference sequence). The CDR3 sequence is CASSLSGNSGNTIYF. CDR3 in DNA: TGTGCCAGCAGTTTATCTGGTAACTCTGGAAACACCATATATTTT.

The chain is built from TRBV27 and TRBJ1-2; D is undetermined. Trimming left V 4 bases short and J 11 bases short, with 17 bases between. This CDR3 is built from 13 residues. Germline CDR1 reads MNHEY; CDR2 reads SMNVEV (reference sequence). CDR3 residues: CASSSNEGRQYTF. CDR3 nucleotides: TGTGCCAGCAGTTCGAACGAGGGCCGACAATACACCTTC.

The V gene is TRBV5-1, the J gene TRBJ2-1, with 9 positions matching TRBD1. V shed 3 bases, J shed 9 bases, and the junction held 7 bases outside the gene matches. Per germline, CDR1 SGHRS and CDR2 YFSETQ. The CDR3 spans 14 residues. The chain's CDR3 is CASSSTHRGREQFF. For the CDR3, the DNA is TGCGCCAGCAGCTCGACGCACAGGGGGCGTGAGCAGTTCTTC.

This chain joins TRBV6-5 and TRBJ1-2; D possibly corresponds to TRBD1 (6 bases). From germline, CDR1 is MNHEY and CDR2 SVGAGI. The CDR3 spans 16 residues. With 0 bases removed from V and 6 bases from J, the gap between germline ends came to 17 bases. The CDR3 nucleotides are TGTGCCAGCAGTTACTCGGGACACCACGGTTACAATGGCTACACCTTC. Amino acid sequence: CASSYSGHHGYNGYTF.

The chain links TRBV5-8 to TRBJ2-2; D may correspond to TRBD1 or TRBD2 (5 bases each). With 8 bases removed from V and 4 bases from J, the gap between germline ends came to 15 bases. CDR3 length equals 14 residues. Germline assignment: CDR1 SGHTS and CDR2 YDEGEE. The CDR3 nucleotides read TGTGCCAGGGTGGGACGGCCGGCCACCGGGGAGCTGTTTTTT. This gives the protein CARVGRPATGELFF.

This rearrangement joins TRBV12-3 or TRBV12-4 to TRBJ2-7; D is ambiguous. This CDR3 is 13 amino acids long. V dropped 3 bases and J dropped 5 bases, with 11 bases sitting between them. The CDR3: CASSLGKADEQYF. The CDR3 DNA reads TGTGCCAGCAGTTTGGGGAAGGCGGACGAGCAGTACTTC.

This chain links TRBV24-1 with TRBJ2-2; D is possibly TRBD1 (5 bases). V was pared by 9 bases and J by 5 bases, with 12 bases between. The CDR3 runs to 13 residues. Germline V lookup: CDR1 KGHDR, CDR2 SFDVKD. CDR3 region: CATRQGRTGELFF. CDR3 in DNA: TGTGCCACCCGGCAGGGTCGTACCGGGGAGCTGTTTTTT.

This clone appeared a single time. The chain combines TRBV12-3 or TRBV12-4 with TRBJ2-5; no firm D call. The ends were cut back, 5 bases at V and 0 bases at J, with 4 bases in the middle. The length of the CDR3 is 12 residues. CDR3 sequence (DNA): TGTGCCAGCAGTACCAACCAAGAGACCCAGTACTTC. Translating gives CASSTNQETQYF.

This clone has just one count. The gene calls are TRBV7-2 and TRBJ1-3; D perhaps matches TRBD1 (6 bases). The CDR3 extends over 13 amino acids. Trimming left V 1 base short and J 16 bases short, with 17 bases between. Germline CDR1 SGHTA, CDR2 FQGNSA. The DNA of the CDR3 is TGTGCCAGCAGCTTAGATGACGGGGACATGGGTTATTTT. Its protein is CASSLDDGDMGYF. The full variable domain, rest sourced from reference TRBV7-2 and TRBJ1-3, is GAGVSQSPSNKVTEKGKDVELRCDPISGHTALYWYRQSLGQGLEFLIYFQGNSAPDKSGLPSDRFSAERTGGSVSTLTIQRTQQEDSAVYLCASSLDDGDMGYFGEGSWLTVV.

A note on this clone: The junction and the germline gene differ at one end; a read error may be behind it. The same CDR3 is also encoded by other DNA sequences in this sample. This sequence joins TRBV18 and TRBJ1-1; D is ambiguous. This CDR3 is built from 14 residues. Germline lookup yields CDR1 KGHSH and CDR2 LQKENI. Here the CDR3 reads CASSPPPGGTEAFF. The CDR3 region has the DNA TGTGCCAGTTCACCACCACCGGGAGGCACTGAAGCTTTCTTT.

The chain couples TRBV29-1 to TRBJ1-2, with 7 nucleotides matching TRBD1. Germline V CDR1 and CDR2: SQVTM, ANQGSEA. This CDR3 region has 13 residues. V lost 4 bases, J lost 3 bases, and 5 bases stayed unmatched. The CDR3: CSVATGTDYGYTF. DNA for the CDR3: TGCAGCGTTGCTACCGGGACAGACTATGGCTACACCTTC.

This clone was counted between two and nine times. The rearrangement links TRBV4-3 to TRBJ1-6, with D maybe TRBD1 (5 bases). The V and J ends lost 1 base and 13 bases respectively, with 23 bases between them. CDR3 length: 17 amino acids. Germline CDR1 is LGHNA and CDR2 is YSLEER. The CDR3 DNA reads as TGCGCCAGCAGCCAAGTATGGAGAGGGGTCGATAATTTCCCCCTCCACTTT. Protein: CASSQVWRGVDNFPLHF.

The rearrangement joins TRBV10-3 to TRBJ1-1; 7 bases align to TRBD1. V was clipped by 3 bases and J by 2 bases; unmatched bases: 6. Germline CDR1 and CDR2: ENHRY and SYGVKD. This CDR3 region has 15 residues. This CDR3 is CAISDGQARNTEAFF. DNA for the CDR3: TGTGCCATCAGTGATGGACAGGCGAGAAACACTGAAGCTTTCTTT.

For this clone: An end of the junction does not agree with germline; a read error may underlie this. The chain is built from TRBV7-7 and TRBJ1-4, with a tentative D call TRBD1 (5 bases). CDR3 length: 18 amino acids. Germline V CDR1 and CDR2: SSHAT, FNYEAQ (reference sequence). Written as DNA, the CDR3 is TGTGCTAGCAGCCCATCGGGGACTGGGGAGTTAACTAATGAAAAACTGTTTTTT. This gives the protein CASSPSGTGELTNEKLFF.

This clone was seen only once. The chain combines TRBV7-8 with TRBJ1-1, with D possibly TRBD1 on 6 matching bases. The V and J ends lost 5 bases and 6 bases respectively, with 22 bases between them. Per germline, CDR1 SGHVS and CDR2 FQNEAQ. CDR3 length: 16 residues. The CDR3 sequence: CASSTLRGTGTSEAFF. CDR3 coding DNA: TGTGCCAGCAGCACACTTAGAGGTACAGGGACGTCTGAAGCTTTCTTT. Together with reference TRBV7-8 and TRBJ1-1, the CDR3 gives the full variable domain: GAGVSQSPRYKVAKRGQDVALRCDPISGHVSLFWYQQALGQGPEFLTYFQNEAQLDKSGLPSDRFFAERPEGSVSTLKIQRTQQEDSAVYLCASSTLRGTGTSEAFFGQGTRLTVV.

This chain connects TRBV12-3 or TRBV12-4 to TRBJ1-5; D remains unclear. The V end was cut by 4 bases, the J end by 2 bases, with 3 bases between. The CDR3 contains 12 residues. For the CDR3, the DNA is TGTGCCAGCAGTTGGGGCAATCAGCCCCAGCATTTT. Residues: CASSWGNQPQHF.

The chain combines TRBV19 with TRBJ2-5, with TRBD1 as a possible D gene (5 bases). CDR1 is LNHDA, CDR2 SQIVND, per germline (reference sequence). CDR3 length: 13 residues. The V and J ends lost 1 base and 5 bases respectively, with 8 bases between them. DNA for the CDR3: TGTGCCAGTAGTATAGGCAGGGCGGAGACCCAGTACTTC. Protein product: CASSIGRAETQYF.

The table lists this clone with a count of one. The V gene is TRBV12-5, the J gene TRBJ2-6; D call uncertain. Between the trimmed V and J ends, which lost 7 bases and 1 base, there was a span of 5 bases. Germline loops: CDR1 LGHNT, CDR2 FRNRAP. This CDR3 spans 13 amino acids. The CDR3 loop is CASAPSGANVLTF. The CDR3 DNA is TGTGCTAGTGCCCCATCTGGGGCCAACGTCCTGACTTTC.

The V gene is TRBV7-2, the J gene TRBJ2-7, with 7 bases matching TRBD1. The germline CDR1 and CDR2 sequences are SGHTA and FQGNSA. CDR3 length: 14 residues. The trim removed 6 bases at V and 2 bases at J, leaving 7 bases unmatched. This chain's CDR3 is CASRSYRGTYEQYF. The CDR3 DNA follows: TGTGCCAGCAGATCCTACAGGGGAACCTACGAGCAGTACTTC.

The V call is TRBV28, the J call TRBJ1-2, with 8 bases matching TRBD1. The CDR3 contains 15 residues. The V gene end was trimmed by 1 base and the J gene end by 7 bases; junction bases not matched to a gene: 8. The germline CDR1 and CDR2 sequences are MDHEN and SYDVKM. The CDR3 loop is CASSLSSGGSGGYTF. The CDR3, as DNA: TGTGCCAGCAGTTTATCGTCAGGGGGCAGCGGTGGCTACACCTTC.

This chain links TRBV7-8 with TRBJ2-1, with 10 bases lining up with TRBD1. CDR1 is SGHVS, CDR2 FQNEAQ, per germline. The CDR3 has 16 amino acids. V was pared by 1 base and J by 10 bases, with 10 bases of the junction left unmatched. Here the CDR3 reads CASSLVGSGDRGEQFF. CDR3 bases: TGTGCCAGCAGCTTAGTGGGGTCAGGGGACAGGGGAGAGCAGTTCTTC.

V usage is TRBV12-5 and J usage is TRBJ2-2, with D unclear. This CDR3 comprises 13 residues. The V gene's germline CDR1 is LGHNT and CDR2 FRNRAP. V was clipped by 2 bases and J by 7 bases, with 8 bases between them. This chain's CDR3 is CASGLLVNGELFF. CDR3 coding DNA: TGTGCTAGTGGTTTGCTGGTGAACGGGGAGCTGTTTTTT.